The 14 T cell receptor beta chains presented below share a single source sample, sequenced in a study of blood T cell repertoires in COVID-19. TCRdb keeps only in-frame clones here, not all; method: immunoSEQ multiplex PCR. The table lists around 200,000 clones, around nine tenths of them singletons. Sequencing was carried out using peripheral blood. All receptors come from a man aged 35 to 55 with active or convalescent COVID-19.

The CDR3 DNA sequence: TGTGCCTGGGGTAACAGGGGTCAGGAGACCCAGTACTTC. As protein: CAWGNRGQETQYF. The chain has TRBV30 and TRBJ2-5; 7 nucleotides line up with TRBD1. Germline V gives CDR1 GTSNPN, CDR2 SVGIG (reference sequence). The CDR3 covers 13 residues. V shed 5 bases, J shed 5 bases, and the junction held 8 bases outside the gene matches.

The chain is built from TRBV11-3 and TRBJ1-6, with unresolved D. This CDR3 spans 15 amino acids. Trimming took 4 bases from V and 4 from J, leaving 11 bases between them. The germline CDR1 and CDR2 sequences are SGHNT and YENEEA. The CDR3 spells CASSSHDIYNSPLHF. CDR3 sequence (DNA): TGTGCCAGCAGCTCACACGACATTTATAATTCACCCCTCCACTTT.

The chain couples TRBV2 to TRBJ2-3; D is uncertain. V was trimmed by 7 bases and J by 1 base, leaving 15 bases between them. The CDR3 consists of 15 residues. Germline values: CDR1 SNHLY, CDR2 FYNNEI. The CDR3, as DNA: TGTGCCAGCACTCCAAACTTGCACGGCACAGATACGCAGTATTTT. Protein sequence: CASTPNLHGTDTQYF.

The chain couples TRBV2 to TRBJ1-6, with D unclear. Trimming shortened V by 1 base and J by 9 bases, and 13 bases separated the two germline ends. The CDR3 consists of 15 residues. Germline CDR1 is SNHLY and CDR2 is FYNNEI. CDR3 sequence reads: CASSEEEGVSSPLHF. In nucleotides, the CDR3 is TGTGCCAGCAGTGAAGAGGAGGGAGTGAGTTCACCCCTCCACTTT.

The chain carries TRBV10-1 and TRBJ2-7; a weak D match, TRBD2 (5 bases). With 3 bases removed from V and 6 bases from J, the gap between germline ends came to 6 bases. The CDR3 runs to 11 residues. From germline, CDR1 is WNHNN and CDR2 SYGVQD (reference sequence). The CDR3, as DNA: TGCGCCAGCAGTGATGGAGGCGAGCAGTACTTC. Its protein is CASSDGGEQYF.

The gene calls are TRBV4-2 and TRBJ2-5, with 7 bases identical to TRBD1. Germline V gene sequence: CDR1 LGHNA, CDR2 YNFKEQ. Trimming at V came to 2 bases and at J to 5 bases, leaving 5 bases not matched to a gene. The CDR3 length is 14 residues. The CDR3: CASSQTGVGETQYF. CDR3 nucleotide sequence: TGTGCCAGCAGCCAAACAGGGGTAGGGGAGACCCAGTACTTC.

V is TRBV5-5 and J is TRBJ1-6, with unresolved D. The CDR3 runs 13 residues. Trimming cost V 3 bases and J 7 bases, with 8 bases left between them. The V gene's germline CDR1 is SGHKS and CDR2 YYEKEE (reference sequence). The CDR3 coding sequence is TGTGCCAGCAGCTCGGGGTTAAATTCACCCCTCCACTTT. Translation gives CASSSGLNSPLHF.

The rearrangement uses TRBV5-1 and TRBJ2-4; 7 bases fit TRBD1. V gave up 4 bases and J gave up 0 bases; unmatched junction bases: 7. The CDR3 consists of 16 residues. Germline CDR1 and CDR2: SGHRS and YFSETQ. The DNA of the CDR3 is TGCGCCAGCAGCCTAGGACAGGTACTAGCCAAAAACATTCAGTACTTC. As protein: CASSLGQVLAKNIQYF.

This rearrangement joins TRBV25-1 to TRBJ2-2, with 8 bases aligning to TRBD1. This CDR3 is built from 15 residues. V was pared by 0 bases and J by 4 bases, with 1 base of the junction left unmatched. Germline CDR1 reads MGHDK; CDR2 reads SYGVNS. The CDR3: CASSEYRGLTGELFF. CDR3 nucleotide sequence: TGTGCCAGCAGTGAATACAGGGGGCTCACCGGGGAGCTGTTTTTT.

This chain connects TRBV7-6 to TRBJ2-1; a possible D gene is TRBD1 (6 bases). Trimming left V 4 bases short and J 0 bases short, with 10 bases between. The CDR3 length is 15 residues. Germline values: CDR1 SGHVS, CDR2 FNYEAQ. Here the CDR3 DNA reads TGTGCCAGCAGCTCCGACAGGAGCTCCTACAATGAGCAGTTCTTC. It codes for CASSSDRSSYNEQFF.

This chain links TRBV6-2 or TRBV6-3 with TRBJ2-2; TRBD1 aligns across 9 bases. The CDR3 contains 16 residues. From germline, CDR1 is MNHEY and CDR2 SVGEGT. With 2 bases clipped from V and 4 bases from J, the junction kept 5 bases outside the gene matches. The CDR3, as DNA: TGTGCCAGCAGTTACGTGGGACAGGGTGGCACCGGGGAGCTGTTTTTT. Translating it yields CASSYVGQGGTGELFF.

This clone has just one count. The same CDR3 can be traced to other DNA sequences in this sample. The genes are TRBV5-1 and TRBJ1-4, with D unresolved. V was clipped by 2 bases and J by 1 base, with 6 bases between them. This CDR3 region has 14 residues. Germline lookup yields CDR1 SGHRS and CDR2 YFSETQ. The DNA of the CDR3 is TGCGCCAGCAGCTTAGGCGGAACTAATGAAAAACTGTTTTTT. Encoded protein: CASSLGGTNEKLFF. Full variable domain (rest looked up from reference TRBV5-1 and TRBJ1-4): KAGVTQTPRYLIKTRGQQVTLSCSPISGHRSVSWYQQTPGQGLQFLFEYFSETQRNKGNFPGRFSGRQFSNSRSEMNVSTLELGDSALYLCASSLGGTNEKLFFGSGTQLSVL.

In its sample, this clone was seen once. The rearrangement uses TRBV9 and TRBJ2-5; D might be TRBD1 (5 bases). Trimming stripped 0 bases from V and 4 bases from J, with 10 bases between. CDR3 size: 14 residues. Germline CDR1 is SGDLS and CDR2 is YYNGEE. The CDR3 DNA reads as TGTGCCAGCAGCGTAGATACAGGCCGAGAGACCCAGTACTTC. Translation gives CASSVDTGRETQYF.

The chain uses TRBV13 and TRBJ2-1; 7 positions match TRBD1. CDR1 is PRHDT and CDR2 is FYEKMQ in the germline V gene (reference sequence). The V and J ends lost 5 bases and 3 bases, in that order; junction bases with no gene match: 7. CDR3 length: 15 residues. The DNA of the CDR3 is TGTGCCAGCAGCCCGGGACAGCGAAACTACAATGAGCAGTTCTTC. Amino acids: CASSPGQRNYNEQFF.